The present T cell receptor (beta chain) was sequenced within a study of T cells after posttransplantation cyclophosphamide. Findings and limits, study-wide: Later post-transplant blood repertoires were often dominated by donor CD8+ memory clones. Recipient CMV seropositivity and CMV reactivation strongly tracked TRB clonality.

Profiled with immunoSEQ multiplex PCR; TCRdb holds only in-frame clones, not every one. In the table there are about 32,000 clones, around 90% of which are singletons. Note on this clone: The antigen remains undetermined.

CDR3 length equals 14 residues. V dropped 4 bases and J dropped 4 bases, with 13 bases sitting between them. Per germline, CDR1 SGHAT and CDR2 FQNNGV. Sequenced: PBMCs. V is TRBV11-2 and J is TRBJ1-2; possibly TRBD1 for D (6 bases). This receptor was taken from a woman aged 40 to 55 with a blood cancer, CMV-positive, and with a related stem cell donor. Here the CDR3 DNA reads TGTGCCAGCAGCTCCGAACAGGGATCCTATGGCTACACCTTC. It codes for CASSSEQGSYGYTF.